This T cell receptor beta chain was profiled in a study of shared clonotypes between healthy human individuals (dated by TCRdb to about 2020). General notes on the study: A few men and a couple of women, aged 18 to 49 years, made up the cohort. Each donor's leukapheresis produced roughly between roughly 0.85 and 9.5 billion PBMCs. To increase sequencing depth and limit assay-specific biases, TCR repertoire library preparation and sequencing were carried out by different laboratories using diverse techniques. For each donor, CD4 naive and CD4 memory were each given three plates, CD8 naive was given two plates, and CD8 memory was given one plate. To estimate repertoire size and how much clonotype sharing occurs between individuals, the study deeply sequenced the blood TCR repertoires of roughly 5 healthy adults.

V is reduced by 3 bases and J by 3 bases, leaving a spacing of 11 bases between them. The CDR3 spans 15 residues, from the cysteine through the phenylalanine. CDR3 DNA is the only sequence kept; it has 45 bases, read in frame from the first base. The germline V gene provides CDR1 MNHNS and CDR2 SASEGT. For the CD8 naive samples, CD45RO-negative cells were positively selected for CCR7, yielding a CD45RA+CCR7+ population from which TemRA cells were excluded. Healthy HIV-negative adults with no recently reported acute infections or vaccinations were included as donors. Every donor was a Caucasian adult living in Nashville, Tennessee, USA. After blood collection by leukapheresis, PBMCs were isolated using Ficoll-Histopaque density gradient centrifugation and then cryopreserved in the vapor phase of liquid nitrogen. Analytical flow cytometry was used to check the purity and quantity of each magnetically sorted T cell population. Genomic DNA was isolated from each sorted fraction and quantified by UV absorbance on a Nanodrop 2000c.

What the authors observed across the whole study: Sampling was restricted to blood, and TCR repertoires in tissue are likely to differ from TCR repertoires in blood. Sharing across a handful of donors was observed for approximately 5% of naive CD4, over 3% of naive CD8, roughly 2.3% of memory CD4, and less than 0.45% of memory CD8 clonotypes. Clonotypes shared by all four sorted-subset donors showed higher generation probabilities than non-shared clonotypes. Larger estimated clonotype richness was generally found for naive subsets than for memory subsets. Rarefaction of sorted-subset datasets indicated incomplete sequencing despite the large sequencing depth. Because the study included a small number of donors, the genetic and exposure-history diversity represented was limited. Based on pairwise subsampling, the degree of clonotype sharing among donors was expected to be affected by sequencing depth.

Of note for this clone: Which antigen it targets is not known. Per-nucleotide qualities are absent, and no much larger clonotype sits a single base away.

Using the deep immunoSEQ assay, TCR CDR3 regions were amplified from genomic DNA by multiplex PCR. Extracted genomic DNA from each cell subset was spread evenly across all wells of several immunoSEQ 96-well plates, with each plate serving as a replicate. For sorted subsets, around 200 ng genomic DNA, equal to some 30,000 T cell genomes, was loaded into each replicate PCR. The purified libraries were quantified using a Qubit 3.0 fluorometer, sized with a Bioanalyzer 2100, and then quantified again using the KAPA Library Quantification kit. Each immunoSEQ 96-well plate was sequenced on its own single-read 150-cycle Illumina NextSeq 550 flow cell. The authors processed their data as follows. Because the immunoSEQ output included only junctional sequences and no quality scores, the filtering could not be the same as the filtering used for full-length reads. To assign V/J genes and CDR3, sequences were annotated against IMGT germline references using PyIR, a Python wrapper for IgBLAST v1.9. Reads were removed for weak V/J assignments (E-value above 1e-6), missing CDR3, stop codons, out-of-frame junctions, or ambiguous translated residues. A V3J clonotype was defined by an identical inferred V gene, J gene, and CDR3 amino acid sequence. To compute the percentage overlap between repertoires, the number of shared unique clonotypes was divided by the size of the smaller repertoire. Richness of each repertoire was evaluated using RTK rarefaction, the Chao1 estimator, and Recon v2.1 estimates of unobserved clonotypes. Generation probabilities were computed with OLGA for all TCRbeta clonotypes obtained by the gDNA method from several donors. TCRdb retrieved this table from immuneACCESS and kept in-frame rearrangements only. Not all clones are present; in checked studies, unresolved V genes account for under half, and no reason is known for the remainder. V and J calls plus clone size are reproduced from that table; the DNA served to infer D and trimming. In all, the sample holds roughly 2,000,000 clones, and about 95% of those were seen once. Roughly 1% of the sample is held by the ten biggest clonotypes.

The chain couples TRBV6-1 to TRBJ1-4; no D segment can be confidently identified. This clonotype was sampled from a man aged 18 to 30 in good health. The sequenced sample was naive CD8+ T cells sorted from blood. Explained via the paper, the cell subset or site label denotes: CD45RA+CCR7+. In nucleotides, the sequence is TGTGCCAGCAGTGAGGAGGGTTTGGCTAATGAAAAACTGTTTTTT. It is translated as CASSEEGLANEKLFF.